Presented here are 32 T cell receptor beta chains from one specimen sequenced in a study of cytomegalovirus exposure and HLA in healthy donors. Primers: 60 Vbeta forward and 13 Jbeta reverse. Repertoires were generated with immunoSEQ multiplex PCR, while TCRdb's copy carries only in-frame clones and drops some. The table has under 150,000 clones, around three quarters seen once. Specimen: PBMCs. Source of these receptors: a woman aged 45-65 years in good health and CMV-seronegative.

The chain is built from TRBV9 and TRBJ1-3; no definite D call. The CDR3 consists of 14 residues. Germline V gene data show CDR1 as SGDLS and CDR2 as YYNGEE. Trimming shortened V by 0 bases and J by 1 base, and 5 bases separated the two germline ends. CDR3 nucleotide sequence: TGTGCCAGCAGCGTAGGTCAATCTGGAAACACCATATATTTT. This sequence encodes CASSVGQSGNTIYF.

The genes are TRBV7-2 and TRBJ2-3, with a possible D match to TRBD1 (5 bases). V was cut by 1 base and J by 1 base, with 9 bases left in between. The CDR3 sequence is 15 residues long. Germline V lookup: CDR1 SGHTA, CDR2 FQGNSA. The CDR3 DNA sequence: TGTGCCAGCAGCTTAGGGCAGGGTGGCACAGATACGCAGTATTTT. It codes for CASSLGQGGTDTQYF.

The rearrangement joins TRBV5-4 to TRBJ1-5; 10 positions agree with TRBD1. The CDR3 covers 16 residues. CDR1 and CDR2 (germline): SGHNT, YYREEE (reference sequence). Trimming cost V 4 bases and J 2 bases; bases outside gene matches: 6. CDR3 sequence: CASSPGGTGGNQPQHF. In DNA form, the CDR3 reads TGTGCCAGCAGCCCAGGGGGGACAGGGGGCAATCAGCCCCAGCATTTT. The whole variable domain, remainder taken from reference TRBV5-4 and TRBJ1-5, is ETGVTQSPTHLIKTRGQQVTLRCSSQSGHNTVSWYQQALGQGPQFIFQYYREEENGRGNFPPRFSGLQFPNYSSELNVNALELDDSALYLCASSPGGTGGNQPQHFGDGTRLSIL.

The J gene is TRBJ2-1, the V gene TRBV5-1; the D gene is possibly TRBD2 (7 bases). The CDR3 is made up of 17 amino acids. V was pared by 4 bases and J by 4 bases, with 21 bases between. Germline lookup yields CDR1 SGHRS and CDR2 YFSETQ. DNA for the CDR3: TGCGCCAGCAGCCCCACGGGTCGGGGGGCAGCTTACAATGAGCAGTTCTTC. Encoded protein: CASSPTGRGAAYNEQFF.

The chain has TRBV4-1 and TRBJ1-5, with D hard to call. The CDR3 spans 14 residues. CDR1 and CDR2 from the germline V gene are MGHRA and YSYEKL. With 0 bases removed from V and 6 bases from J, the gap between germline ends came to 9 bases. This CDR3 reads CASSQDGRFQPQHF. The CDR3 DNA follows: TGCGCCAGCAGCCAAGATGGTCGGTTTCAGCCCCAGCATTTT.

This chain joins TRBV19 and TRBJ1-5; no clear D. The CDR3 totals 15 residues. V lost 5 bases to trimming and J lost 0 bases, with 11 bases between them. Germline lookup yields CDR1 LNHDA and CDR2 SQIVND (reference sequence). The CDR3 DNA reads TGTGCCAGTAGTGACACAGTTTATAGCAATCAGCCCCAGCATTTT. This encodes CASSDTVYSNQPQHF.

Of note for this clone: One end of the junction fails to match germline, which may point to a read error. In DNA, the CDR3 is TGTGCCAGCAGTTTCGGGACTCGGGAGCTGTACTTC. Protein: CASSFGTRELYF. The chain has TRBV27 and TRBJ2-7; tentatively, D is TRBD2 (6 bases). Per germline, CDR1 MNHEY and CDR2 SMNVEV (reference sequence). This CDR3 contains 12 residues.

Only one count was recorded for this clone. The chain combines TRBV5-6 with TRBJ1-2; tentative D call: TRBD1 (6 bases). The V end was cut by 3 bases, the J end by 8 bases, with 14 bases between. The CDR3 runs to 13 residues. The germline V gene encodes CDR1 SGHDT and CDR2 YYEEEE. The CDR3 nucleotides read TGTGCCAGCAGCTCCGCCGGGGGGGCAGGCTACACCTTC. This translates into CASSSAGGAGYTF.

A note on this clone: Compared with germline, one end of the junction differs, possibly owing to a read error. The J gene is TRBJ1-2, the V gene TRBV27, with D unresolved. Germline assignment: CDR1 MNHEY and CDR2 SMNVEV (reference sequence). The CDR3 is 16 amino acids. CDR3: CASSLKLARNNYGYPF. The CDR3 DNA reads TGTGCCAGCAGTTTAAAACTAGCCAGAAATAACTATGGCTACCCCTTC.

The rearrangement links TRBV7-3 to TRBJ2-7, with a weak D call TRBD2 (5 bases). This CDR3 is 14 amino acids long. The V gene's germline CDR1 is SGHTA and CDR2 FQGTGA. V was shortened by 5 bases and J by 5 bases, with 16 bases between the two germline ends. CDR3 loop: CASSLGDVRNEQYF. CDR3 nucleotide sequence: TGTGCCAGCAGCCTGGGAGACGTGAGAAACGAGCAGTACTTC.

This chain uses TRBV7-3 with TRBJ2-6; 8 bases match TRBD1. The CDR3 length is 14 residues. Per germline, CDR1 SGHTA and CDR2 FQGTGA. V gave up 3 bases and J gave up 14 bases; unmatched junction bases: 9. The CDR3 DNA reads TGTGCCAGCAGCTTCCGACAGGGGCCGACTCTCCTGACTTTC. Its translation is CASSFRQGPTLLTF.

This chain uses TRBV5-6 with TRBJ1-3; D might be TRBD1 (5 bases). CDR1 is SGHDT, CDR2 YYEEEE, per germline. The length of the CDR3 is 17 residues. V lost 7 bases to trimming and J lost 4 bases, with 24 bases between them. The CDR3 loop is CASRGGRRGNSGNTIYF. For the CDR3, the DNA is TGTGCCAGCCGCGGCGGGCGTCGGGGGAATTCAGGAAACACCATATATTTT.

This chain uses TRBV7-2 with TRBJ2-7; weak D call: TRBD2 (6 bases). The CDR3 has 13 amino acids. The V gene's germline CDR1 is SGHTA and CDR2 FQGNSA. V shed 6 bases and J shed 10 bases, with 19 bases lying between them. CDR3 nucleotide sequence: TGTGCCAGCAGTTTGGGGGGACCGGAGGGTCAGTACGTC. It encodes CASSLGGPEGQYV.

CDR3 nucleotide sequence: TGTGCCAGCAGCTTCGGAGCGGGGAGGTGGACCGGGGAGCTGTTTTTT. Residues: CASSFGAGRWTGELFF. The chain couples TRBV7-2 to TRBJ2-2; 7 bases line up with TRBD2. CDR1 is SGHTA and CDR2 is FQGNSA in the germline V gene. This CDR3 is 16 amino acids long. V was clipped by 3 bases and J by 5 bases; unmatched bases: 9.

V is TRBV5-1 and J is TRBJ2-7; tentatively, D is TRBD1 (5 bases). V lost 0 bases, J lost 3 bases, and 7 bases lay in between. This CDR3 spans 13 amino acids. Germline V gene data show CDR1 as SGHRS and CDR2 as YFSETQ. The CDR3 nucleotides read TGCGCCAGCAGCTTGGCCAGGGACTACGAGCAGTACTTC. This encodes CASSLARDYEQYF.

This sequence joins TRBV30 and TRBJ1-2; TRBD1 aligns across 8 bases. The CDR3 loop spans 12 amino acids. Looked up from germline, CDR1 is GTSNPN and CDR2 is SVGIG (reference sequence). CDR3 sequence (DNA): TGTGCTCAAGGCGGACAGGGCGGTGGCTACACCTTC. It is translated as CAQGGQGGGYTF.

This clone has just a few counts. CDR3 residues: CASSLELAGSYEQYF. The DNA for the CDR3 is TGTGCCAGCAGCTTGGAACTAGCGGGATCCTACGAGCAGTACTTC. The chain carries TRBV5-4 and TRBJ2-7; 10 nucleotides line up with TRBD2. The CDR3 loop spans 15 amino acids. Germline V gives CDR1 SGHNT, CDR2 YYREEE (reference sequence). The ends lost 0 bases at V and 1 base at J; junction bases unmatched: 1.

The genes are TRBV7-6 and TRBJ2-3, with 7 bases matching TRBD2. Per germline, CDR1 SGHVS and CDR2 FNYEAQ. V dropped 2 bases and J dropped 4; count of bases not matched to a gene: 9. The CDR3 length is 16 residues. CDR3 in amino acids: CASSLKASGGPDTQYF. CDR3 nucleotide sequence: TGTGCCAGCAGCTTAAAGGCTAGCGGAGGACCAGATACGCAGTATTTT.

Turning to this clone: The junction and the germline gene differ at one end; a read error may be behind it. The chain has TRBV30 and TRBJ1-5, with D possibly TRBD1 on 5 matching bases. The CDR3 is 13 residues long. The germline CDR1 and CDR2 sequences are GTSNPN and SVGIG (reference sequence). The CDR3 nucleotides are TGTGCCTGGAGTAAGGGGAATAATCAGCCCCAGAATTTT. Amino acids: CAWSKGNNQPQNF.

The V gene is TRBV7-8, the J gene TRBJ1-2; D remains unclear. Germline V gene lookup returns CDR1 SGHVS and CDR2 FQNEAQ. This CDR3 region has 14 residues. Trimming removed 5 bases at V and 7 bases at J, with 17 bases between. This chain's CDR3 is CASSLDTGSAGYTF. The CDR3 DNA sequence: TGTGCCAGCAGCCTAGACACGGGTTCTGCTGGCTACACCTTC. Supplemented by reference TRBV7-8 and TRBJ1-2, the full variable domain reads GAGVSQSPRYKVAKRGQDVALRCDPISGHVSLFWYQQALGQGPEFLTYFQNEAQLDKSGLPSDRFFAERPEGSVSTLKIQRTQQEDSAVYLCASSLDTGSAGYTFGSGTRLTVV.

This clone was counted between two and nine times. The chain carries TRBV11-2 and TRBJ2-7; possible D gene TRBD2, 5 bases. The CDR3 extends over 14 amino acids. The germline V gene has CDR1 SGHAT and CDR2 FQNNGV. Trimming stripped 5 bases from V and 1 base from J, with 12 bases between. The CDR3 DNA sequence: TGTGCCAGCAGCCCCCCTCCGGGGTCCTACGAGCAGTACTTC. It codes for CASSPPPGSYEQYF.

The V call is TRBV11-2, the J call TRBJ2-5; TRBD2 matches at 13 bases. Germline loops: CDR1 SGHAT, CDR2 FQNNGV. The CDR3 contains 16 residues. Trimming cost V 1 base and J 1 base; bases outside gene matches: 0. The CDR3 here is CASSLGTSGSQETQYF. In DNA form, the CDR3 reads TGTGCCAGCAGCTTAGGGACTAGCGGGAGCCAAGAGACCCAGTACTTC.

This clone was observed once. The CDR3 spells CASTPTGNNYGYTF. The DNA of the CDR3 is TGTGCCAGTACCCCGACAGGGAACAACTATGGCTACACCTTC. The chain is built from TRBV19 and TRBJ1-2, with TRBD1 matching 7 bases. The CDR3 spans 14 residues. Germline trimming cut 7 bases from V and 2 bases from J; bases unmatched to any gene: 7. The germline V gene encodes CDR1 LNHDA and CDR2 SQIVND (reference sequence).

This rearrangement joins TRBV28 to TRBJ1-2; 8 bases fit TRBD1. V dropped 5 bases and J dropped 8; count of bases not matched to a gene: 10. The length of the CDR3 is 14 residues. CDR1 and CDR2 (germline): MDHEN, SYDVKM. The CDR3 region is CASSSRTGRGGYTF. The CDR3 bases are TGTGCCAGCAGTAGCCGGACAGGGCGAGGAGGCTACACCTTC.

This clone was counted a few times. The chain joins TRBV15 to TRBJ2-7; 10 positions match TRBD2. V gave up 6 bases and J gave up 4 bases; unmatched junction bases: 21. The germline gives CDR1 LNHNV, CDR2 YYDKDF (reference sequence). This CDR3 contains 19 residues. The chain's CDR3 is CATSESPSLAGGNGYEQYV. CDR3 bases: TGTGCCACCAGTGAGAGCCCCTCTTTAGCGGGAGGTAATGGGTACGAGCAGTACGTC.

The rearrangement uses TRBV5-5 and TRBJ1-1, with 7 bases that match TRBD1. Germline lookup yields CDR1 SGHKS and CDR2 YYEKEE (reference sequence). V shed 4 bases, J shed 0 bases, and the junction held 3 bases outside the gene matches. CDR3 length equals 14 residues. CDR3 region: CASSRQGMNTEAFF. In nucleotides, the CDR3 is TGTGCCAGCAGCCGACAGGGCATGAACACTGAAGCTTTCTTT.

The chain joins TRBV19 to TRBJ2-3, with TRBD2 identical over 8 bases. V dropped 4 bases and J dropped 4; count of bases not matched to a gene: 7. Germline lookup yields CDR1 LNHDA and CDR2 SQIVND (reference sequence). This CDR3 spans 15 amino acids. The CDR3 nucleotides are TGTGCCAGTAGTAGCCGGACTAGCTACGCAGATACGCAGTATTTT. The encoded protein is CASSSRTSYADTQYF.

Only one count was recorded for this clone. The chain uses TRBV7-8 and TRBJ2-7; the match to TRBD2 covers 10 bases. CDR1 is SGHVS and CDR2 is FQNEAQ in the germline V gene. The CDR3 extends over 16 amino acids. The junction had 6 bases not matched to a gene; V was cut back by 1 base and J by 3 bases. The CDR3 loop reads CASSLVPASGSYEQYF. The CDR3, as DNA: TGTGCCAGCAGCTTAGTTCCGGCTAGCGGGAGCTACGAGCAGTACTTC.

The V gene is TRBV29-1, the J gene TRBJ2-3; weak D call: TRBD1 (6 bases). Germline lookup yields CDR1 SQVTM and CDR2 ANQGSEA. This CDR3 has 15 residues. Trimming left V 7 bases short and J 4 bases short, with 21 bases between. The DNA for the CDR3 is TGCAGCGCGTTGAGAAGAGGGGGTCGGGCAGATACGCAGTATTTT. Its protein product is CSALRRGGRADTQYF.

The chain couples TRBV27 to TRBJ1-4, with 7 bases identical to TRBD1. Germline CDR1 reads MNHEY; CDR2 reads SMNVEV (reference sequence). The CDR3 runs to 13 residues. V lost 5 bases, J lost 8 bases, and 5 bases stayed unmatched. In DNA, the CDR3 is TGTGCCAGCAGTCTCGGGACAGTCGAAAAACTGTTTTTT. Its protein product is CASSLGTVEKLFF.

This clone was seen only once. The gene calls are TRBV5-6 and TRBJ2-6; 7 nucleotides agree with TRBD1. The V and J ends lost 3 bases and 0 bases, in that order; junction bases with no gene match: 6. This CDR3 is 17 amino acids long. Germline CDR1 reads SGHDT; CDR2 reads YYEEEE. CDR3 sequence reads: CASSCPGQSSGANVLTF. CDR3 coding DNA: TGTGCCAGCAGCTGCCCGGGACAGAGCTCTGGGGCCAACGTCCTGACTTTC. Combining the CDR3 with reference TRBV5-6 and TRBJ2-6 gives the whole variable domain DAGVTQSPTHLIKTRGQQVTLRCSPKSGHDTVSWYQQALGQGPQFIFQYYEEEERQRGNFPDRFSGHQFPNYSSELNVNALLLGDSALYLCASSCPGQSSGANVLTFGAGSRLTVL.

V is TRBV19 and J is TRBJ1-5; D is uncertain. Germline CDR1 is LNHDA and CDR2 is SQIVND (reference sequence). The V and J ends lost 7 bases and 5 bases respectively, with 12 bases between them. This CDR3 region has 13 residues. CDR3 coding DNA: TGTGCCAGTAAGCTGCGGGTAGATCAGCCCCAGCATTTT. This encodes CASKLRVDQPQHF.